This T cell receptor (beta chain) was recorded in a study of naive and memory T cell subsets. Germline V gene data show CDR1 as MNHEY and CDR2 as SVGAGI. The CDR3 contains 20 residues. The junction had 12 bases not matched to a gene; V was cut back by 2 bases and J by 1 base. This clonotype was counted a few times. Both TRBC1 and TRBC2 were covered by a beta constant-region primer of two equimolar oligonucleotides. The ligated cDNA underwent four PCR rounds using SP2 and nested alpha and beta constant-region primers. One entry per CDR3 protein, called by TCRdb with MiXCR from the UMI-ligation and nested PCR reads. The table shows about 120,000 distinct CDR3 sequences, with 36% occurring only once.

The source is a human donor in good health. The sample comprised central memory CD4+ T cells from blood. This sequence joins TRBV6-5 and TRBJ2-1; 12 bases match TRBD2. CDR3 coding DNA: TGTGCCAGCAGTTACGAATCCGGGACTAGCGGGTTTCGGTCCTACAATGAGCAGTTCTTC. Translated: CASSYESGTSGFRSYNEQFF.